This T cell receptor beta chain was identified in a study of blood T cell repertoires in COVID-19. Sequenced by immunoSEQ multiplex PCR; TCRdb stores in-frame clones only, minus some. Of about 140,000 clones in the sample, about 79% are singletons; the top ten hold under 6%. This clone was recorded a few times. The CDR3 loop spans 18 amino acids. CDR1 SGHDT and CDR2 YYEEEE come from the germline V gene. Unmatched junction bases numbered 11, after V lost 0 bases and J lost 1 base. Sequencing was performed on peripheral blood. This TCR came from a woman aged 80 or older with active or convalescent COVID-19. This sequence joins TRBV5-6 and TRBJ2-7, with 9 bases matching TRBD1. CDR3 coding DNA: TGTGCCAGCAGCTTGGATGGGTACAGGGGGCCCTTTTCCTACGAGCAGTACTTC. It translates to CASSLDGYRGPFSYEQYF.